This T cell receptor beta chain derives from a study of blood T cell repertoires in COVID-19. Background on the study: Sample material is recorded as cDNA or gDNA derived from T cells, B-cell-depleted T cells, or PBMCs.

This table comes from immunoSEQ multiplex PCR, and its TCRdb copy is limited to in-frame clones, with some not included. The data hold about 210,000 clones, with 81% observed a single time. Looked up from germline, CDR1 is MNHEY and CDR2 is SVGEGT. This CDR3 region has 15 residues. Germline trimming cut 4 bases from V and 3 bases from J; bases unmatched to any gene: 5. This receptor was taken from a man aged 40-50 years who had recovered from COVID-19. Sequencing used PBMCs or T cells enriched from blood (not recorded which). The chain recombines TRBV6-2 or TRBV6-3 with TRBJ2-1, with 8 bases aligning to TRBD2. The CDR3 DNA is TGTGCCAGCAGTTCCCCCGCGGGGGGCTACAATGAGCAGTTCTTC. Amino acid sequence: CASSSPAGGYNEQFF.